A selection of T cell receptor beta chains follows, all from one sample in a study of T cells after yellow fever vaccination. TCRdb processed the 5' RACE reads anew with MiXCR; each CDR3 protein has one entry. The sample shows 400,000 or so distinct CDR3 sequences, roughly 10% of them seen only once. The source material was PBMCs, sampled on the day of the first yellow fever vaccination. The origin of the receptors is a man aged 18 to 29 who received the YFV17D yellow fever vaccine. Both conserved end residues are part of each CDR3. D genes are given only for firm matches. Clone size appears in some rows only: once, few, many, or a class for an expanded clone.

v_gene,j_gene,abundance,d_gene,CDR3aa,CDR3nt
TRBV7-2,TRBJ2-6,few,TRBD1,CASSPRGSGANVLTF,TGCGCCAGCAGCCCCAGGGGGTCTGGGGCCAACGTCCTGACTTTC
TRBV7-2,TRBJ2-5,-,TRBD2,CASSATSGGQETQYF,TGTGCCAGCAGCGCAACTAGCGGGGGACAAGAGACCCAGTACTTC
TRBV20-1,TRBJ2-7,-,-,CSASTDYEQYF,TGCAGTGCTAGCACGGATTACGAGCAGTACTTC
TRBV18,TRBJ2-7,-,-,CASSSPVTNEQYF,TGTGCCAGCTCATCCCCAGTGACAAACGAGCAGTACTTC
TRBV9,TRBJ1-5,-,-,CASGGGISNQPQHF,TGTGCCAGCGGCGGGGGCATTAGCAATCAGCCCCAGCATTTT
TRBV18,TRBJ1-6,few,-,CASSPPSGGPFNSPLHF,TGTGCCAGCTCACCCCCCTCCGGGGGCCCCTTCAATTCACCCCTCCACTTT
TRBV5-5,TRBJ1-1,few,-,CASSLFRTEAFF,TGTGCCAGCAGCTTGTTTCGTACTGAAGCTTTCTTT
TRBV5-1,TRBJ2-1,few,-,CASSLEEGGGYNEQFF,TGCGCCAGCAGCTTAGAAGAGGGGGGGGGATACAATGAGCAGTTCTTC
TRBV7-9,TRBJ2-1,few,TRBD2,CASRRAGVAYNEQFF,TGTGCCAGCAGACGAGCGGGGGTGGCCTACAATGAGCAGTTCTTC
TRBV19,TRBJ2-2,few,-,CASSMWTSNTGELFF,TGTGCCAGTAGTATGTGGACTTCGAACACCGGGGAGCTGTTTTTT
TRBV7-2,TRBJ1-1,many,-,CASSLAGGVGTEAFF,TGTGCCAGCAGCTTAGCGGGGGGCGTGGGCACTGAAGCTTTCTTT
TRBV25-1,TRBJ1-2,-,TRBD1,CASTSDRSYGYTF,TGTGCCAGCACGTCGGACAGGAGCTATGGCTACACCTTC
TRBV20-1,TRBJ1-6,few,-,CSARGVGRNSPLHF,TGCAGTGCTAGAGGAGTCGGCCGTAATTCACCCCTCCACTTT
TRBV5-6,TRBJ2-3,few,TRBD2,CASSLKTSGDYTDTQYF,TGTGCTAGCAGCTTGAAAACTAGCGGGGATTACACAGATACGCAGTATTTT
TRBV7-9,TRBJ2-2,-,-,CAPGGNTGELFF,TGTGCCCCTGGGGGGAACACCGGGGAGCTGTTTTTT
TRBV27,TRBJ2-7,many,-,CASSSGALGEQYF,TGTGCCAGCAGTTCCGGGGCCCTTGGCGAGCAGTACTTC
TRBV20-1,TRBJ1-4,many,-,CSATGPPGGLFF,TGCAGTGCAACGGGACCCCCGGGAGGACTGTTTTTT
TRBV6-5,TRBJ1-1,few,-,CASSYSRGTNTEAFF,TGTGCCAGCAGTTACTCACGTGGGACGAACACTGAAGCTTTCTTT
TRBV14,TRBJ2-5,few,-,CASSPSWTQETQYF,TGTGCCAGTTCACCCTCTTGGACTCAAGAGACCCAGTACTTC
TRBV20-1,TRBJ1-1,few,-,CSARPPGSYTEAFF,TGCAGTGCTCGACCGCCAGGGTCATACACTGAAGCTTTCTTT
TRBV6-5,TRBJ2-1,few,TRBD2,CASSRTSGGASYNEQFF,TGTGCCAGCAGTCGGACTAGCGGGGGGGCTTCCTACAATGAGCAGTTCTTC
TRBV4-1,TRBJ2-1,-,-,CASSQDRRGTDYNEQFF,TGCGCCAGCAGCCAAGATCGTCGGGGGACAGACTACAATGAGCAGTTCTTC